These T cell receptor beta chains were read from a single sample in a study of OX40 agonist ivuxolimab in advanced cancers. Sequenced by immunoSEQ multiplex PCR; TCRdb stores in-frame clones only, minus some. This sample yields roughly 16,000 clones, of which approximately 86% are seen a single time; 3.5% to 4% belongs to the top ten. The material sequenced was CD4+ or CD8+ T cells sorted from blood, taken in a trial of the OX40 agonist ivuxolimab. The receptors stem from an adult with an advanced solid tumor such as melanoma, head and neck, liver or kidney cancer. Each CDR3 is given without its conserved first and last residue. For some rows the clone size is stated as once, few or many, or as a class when expanded; others skip it.

J gene	clone size	V gene	CDR3 protein
TRBJ2-4	once	TRBV4-1	ASSQDTRNKNIQY
TRBJ2-5	.	TRBV6-1	ASKRTSGGGETQY
TRBJ1-4	.	TRBV6-4	AEIVGGRQKLF
TRBJ2-5	once	TRBV7-3	ASSPQPSYQEAQY
TRBJ2-7	.	TRBV30	AWSGKAGLARREQY
TRBJ1-2	.	TRBV4-1	ASSVTGGQGAINYGYT
TRBJ1-5	few	TRBV6-6	ASNLQPQH
TRBJ1-2	few	TRBV2	ASRRDRGANYGYT
TRBJ2-4	.	TRBV7-9	ASSVGQGIQENIQY
TRBJ2-1	.	TRBV28	ASSSLIKRYFSYNEQF
TRBJ1-2	.	TRBV28	ASTEGQGIINGYT
TRBJ2-1	.	TRBV29-1	SVSSGRAQF
TRBJ1-2	.	TRBV30	ASIGRGRGYT
TRBJ1-2	once	TRBV9	ASRRGGSDGYT
TRBJ2-1	.	TRBV28	ASTLAGKFGEQF
TRBJ2-1	.	TRBV4-1	ASSREGTSGGKNEQF
TRBJ2-7	few	TRBV10-3	AISRTDEQY
TRBJ2-4	once	TRBV18	ASSPGQGTKNIQY
TRBJ2-2	.	TRBV28	ASSSAGTGGHGELF
TRBJ2-7	.	TRBV4-3	ASSQEARGLGYEQY
TRBJ1-5	.	TRBV23-1	ASSQSDRQSNQPQH
TRBJ2-5	.	TRBV5-4	ASSALQGQETQY
TRBJ2-7	once	TRBV6-1	ASSETIDEQY
TRBJ2-6	.	TRBV5-4	ASSLGGLAAGANVLT
TRBJ2-1	.	TRBV29-1	SVENGVNNEQF
TRBJ2-1	.	TRBV28	ASGGAQHLGNEQF
TRBJ2-5	.	TRBV7-9	ASSRTGTETQY
TRBJ1-4	.	TRBV18	ASSPGGKGEKLF
TRBJ2-2	.	TRBV18	ASSPPWQGRNTGELF
TRBJ1-2	few	TRBV27	ASSFGGGQVGPANYGYT
TRBJ2-5	.	TRBV4-1	ASSQDLLYQETQY
TRBJ2-5	.	TRBV7-2	ASSPMGGEETQY
TRBJ2-7	.	TRBV5-1	ASSLRTGGPNYEQY
TRBJ2-2	.	TRBV7-6	ASSKDRGELF
TRBJ1-4	.	TRBV5-1	ASSHTGGEEKLF
TRBJ2-5	.	TRBV6-5	ASSYRGRGETQY
TRBJ2-7	.	TRBV11-2	ASRPDRTSSYEQY
TRBJ2-2	.	TRBV18	ASSYLDSGELF
TRBJ2-2	.	TRBV14	ASSQHGTSIPGELF
TRBJ2-5	.	TRBV7-9	ASSADSIGETQY
TRBJ1-3	.	TRBV27	ASSPRGLDGNTIY
TRBJ1-2	.	TRBV28	ASSRGRNYGYT
TRBJ2-7	.	TRBV30	AWSRTGGLPYEQY
TRBJ1-6	.	TRBV4-3	ASSQEGPSSYNSPLH
TRBJ2-3	.	TRBV5-1	ASSFRGLGSGDTQY
TRBJ2-1	once	TRBV28	ASISPPGVGEQF
TRBJ2-3	.	TRBV20-1	SAPTGHTQY
TRBJ1-1	once	TRBV11-1	ASSFGWQTEAF
TRBJ2-1	.	TRBV6-1	ASSEGISVIVHEQF
TRBJ2-7	.	TRBV10-3	ATMDSYEQY
TRBJ1-2	.	TRBV19	ASSLTGGGNYGYT
TRBJ1-1	once	TRBV19	ASSFDRVRTEAF
TRBJ1-2	.	TRBV11-2	ASSLDMGNYGYT
TRBJ1-4	.	TRBV6-5	ASSYSSGQGNEKLF
TRBJ2-3	.	TRBV7-7	ASSLDSGSKDTQY
TRBJ2-5	.	TRBV5-1	ASSRGQGQETQY
TRBJ2-1	few	TRBV11-2	ASSLSNEQF
TRBJ1-1	once	TRBV13	ASSPSGTGAGNTEAF
TRBJ1-2	.	TRBV11-2	ASSSMTGNYGYT
TRBJ2-3	once	TRBV7-6	ASSLDSGTLWDVGTQY